This TCR beta chain was recorded in a study of blood T cell repertoires in COVID-19. Trimming cost V 2 bases and J 6 bases, with 8 bases left between them. Germline loops: CDR1 SEHNR, CDR2 FQNEAQ (reference sequence). The CDR3 runs 14 residues. The assay was immunoSEQ multiplex PCR, and TCRdb's table has in-frame clones only and misses some. Among 120,000 or so clones listed, more than 60% were seen once. This sequence originates from a woman in her 70s with acute or convalescent COVID-19. The chain joins TRBV7-9 to TRBJ1-6; possible D gene TRBD1, 5 bases. The specimen sequenced was peripheral blood. CDR3 residues: CASSLLQGNSPLHF. CDR3 DNA sequence: TGTGCCAGCAGCTTATTGCAGGGTAATTCACCCCTCCACTTT.